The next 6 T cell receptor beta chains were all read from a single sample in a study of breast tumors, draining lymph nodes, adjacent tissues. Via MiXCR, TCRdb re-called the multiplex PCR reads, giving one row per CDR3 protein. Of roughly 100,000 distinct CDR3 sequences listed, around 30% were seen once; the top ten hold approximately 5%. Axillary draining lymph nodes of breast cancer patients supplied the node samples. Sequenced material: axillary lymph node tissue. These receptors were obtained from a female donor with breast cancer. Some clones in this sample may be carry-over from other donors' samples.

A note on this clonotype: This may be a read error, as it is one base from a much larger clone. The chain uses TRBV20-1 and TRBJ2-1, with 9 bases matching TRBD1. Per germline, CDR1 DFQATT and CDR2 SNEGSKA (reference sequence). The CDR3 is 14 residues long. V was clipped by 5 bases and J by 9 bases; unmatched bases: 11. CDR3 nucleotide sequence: TGCAGTGCTTCCACCGGGACAGGGACCACTGAGCAGTTCTTC. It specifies CSASTGTGTTEQFF.

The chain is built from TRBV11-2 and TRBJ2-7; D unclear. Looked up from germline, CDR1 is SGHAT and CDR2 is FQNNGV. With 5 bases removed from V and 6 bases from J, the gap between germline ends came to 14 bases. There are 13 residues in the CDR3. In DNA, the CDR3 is TGTGCCAGCAGCATACACTCCTTCTCCGAGCAGTACTTC. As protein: CASSIHSFSEQYF.

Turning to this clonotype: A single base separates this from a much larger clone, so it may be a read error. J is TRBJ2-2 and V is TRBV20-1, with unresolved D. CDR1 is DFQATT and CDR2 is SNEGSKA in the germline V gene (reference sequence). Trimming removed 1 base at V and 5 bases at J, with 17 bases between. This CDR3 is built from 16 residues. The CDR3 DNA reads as TGCAGTGCTAGAGTTTACACTCCCGGCACTACCGGGGAGCTGTTTTTT. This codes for CSARVYTPGTTGELFF.

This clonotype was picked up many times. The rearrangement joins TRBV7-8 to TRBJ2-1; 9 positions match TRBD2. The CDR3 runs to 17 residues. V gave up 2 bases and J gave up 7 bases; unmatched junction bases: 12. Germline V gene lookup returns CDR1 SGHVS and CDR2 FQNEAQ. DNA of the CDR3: TGTGCCAGCAGCTTAAGGAGCTTGGGACTAGCAAGAAATGAGCAGTTCTTC. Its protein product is CASSLRSLGLARNEQFF.

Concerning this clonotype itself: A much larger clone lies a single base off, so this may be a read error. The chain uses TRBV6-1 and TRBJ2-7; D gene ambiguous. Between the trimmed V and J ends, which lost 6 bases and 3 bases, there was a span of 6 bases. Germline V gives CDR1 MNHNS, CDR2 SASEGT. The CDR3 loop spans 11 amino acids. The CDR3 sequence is CASRLGYEQYF. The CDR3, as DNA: TGTGCCAGCAGGCTGGGCTACGAGCAGTACTTC.

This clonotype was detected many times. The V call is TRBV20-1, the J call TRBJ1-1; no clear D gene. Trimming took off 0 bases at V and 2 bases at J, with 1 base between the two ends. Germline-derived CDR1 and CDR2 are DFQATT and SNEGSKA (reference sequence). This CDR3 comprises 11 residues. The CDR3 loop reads CSARDNTEAFF. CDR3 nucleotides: TGCAGTGCTAGAGACAACACTGAAGCTTTCTTT.